What follows describes a single T cell receptor beta chain. Its target is not known. The data were taken from a study of T cell responses to AZD1222 COVID-19 vaccine. Broader study findings: Spike-specific TCRs gained breadth and depth after people received two AZD1222 doses. Clonal diversity may have been underestimated in mostly white British donors.

Trimming removed 0 bases from V and 3 bases from J, with 11 bases in between. CDR1 is MNHEY and CDR2 is SVGEGT in the germline V gene. The CDR3 runs 15 residues. TCRdb's copy holds only in-frame clones and misses some; the assay was immunoSEQ multiplex PCR. The top ten clones hold over 1.5% of a sample with roughly 140,000 clones, roughly 92% of them seen once. V is TRBV6-2 or TRBV6-3 and J is TRBJ1-1; the D is unclear. The source of this sequence is an adult in good health. The material was peripheral blood, obtained on day 0 of AZD1222 vaccination. The CDR3 bases are TGTGCCAGCAGTTACTCGGGAGGGTGGGACACTGAAGCTTTCTTT. Residues: CASSYSGGWDTEAFF.